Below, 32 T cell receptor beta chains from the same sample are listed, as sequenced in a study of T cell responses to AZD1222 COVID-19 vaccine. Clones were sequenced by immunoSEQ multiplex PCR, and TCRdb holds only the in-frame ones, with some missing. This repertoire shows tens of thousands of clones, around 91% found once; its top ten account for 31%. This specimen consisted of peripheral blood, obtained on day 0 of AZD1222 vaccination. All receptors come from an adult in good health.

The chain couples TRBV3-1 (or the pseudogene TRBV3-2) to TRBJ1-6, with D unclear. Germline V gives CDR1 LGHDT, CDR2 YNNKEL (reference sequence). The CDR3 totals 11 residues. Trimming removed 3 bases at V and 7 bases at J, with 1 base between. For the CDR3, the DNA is TGTGCCAGCAGCCAGAATTCACCCCTCCACTTT. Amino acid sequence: CASSQNSPLHF.

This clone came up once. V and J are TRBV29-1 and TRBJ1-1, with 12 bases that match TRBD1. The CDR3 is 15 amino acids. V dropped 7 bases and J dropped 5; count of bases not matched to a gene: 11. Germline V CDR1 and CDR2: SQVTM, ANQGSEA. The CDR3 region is CSGGTGGYGRTEAFF. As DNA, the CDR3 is TGCAGCGGGGGGACAGGGGGCTATGGAAGAACTGAAGCTTTCTTT.

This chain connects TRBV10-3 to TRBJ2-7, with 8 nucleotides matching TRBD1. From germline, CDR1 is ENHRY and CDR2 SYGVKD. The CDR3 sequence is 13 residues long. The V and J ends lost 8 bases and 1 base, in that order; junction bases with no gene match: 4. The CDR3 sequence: CAIAGGSSYEQYF. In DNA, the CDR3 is TGTGCCATCGCAGGGGGCAGTTCCTACGAGCAGTACTTC.

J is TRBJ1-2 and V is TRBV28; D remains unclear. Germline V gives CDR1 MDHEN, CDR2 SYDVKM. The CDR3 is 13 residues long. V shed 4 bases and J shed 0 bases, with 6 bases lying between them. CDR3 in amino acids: CASSSQTNYGYTF. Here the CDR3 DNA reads TGTGCCAGCAGTTCACAGACTAACTATGGCTACACCTTC.

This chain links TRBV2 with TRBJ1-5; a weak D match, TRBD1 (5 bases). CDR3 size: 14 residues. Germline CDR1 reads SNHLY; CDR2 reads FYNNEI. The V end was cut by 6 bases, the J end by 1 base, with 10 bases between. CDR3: CASSLEGSNQPQHF. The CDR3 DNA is TGTGCCAGCAGCCTGGAGGGGAGCAATCAGCCCCAGCATTTT.

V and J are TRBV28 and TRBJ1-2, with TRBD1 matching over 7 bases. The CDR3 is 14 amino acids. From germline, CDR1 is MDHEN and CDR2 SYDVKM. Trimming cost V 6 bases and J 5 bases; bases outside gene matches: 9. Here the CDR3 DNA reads TGTGCCAGCAGGCCTCATACAGGGGAGTATGGCTACACCTTC. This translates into CASRPHTGEYGYTF.

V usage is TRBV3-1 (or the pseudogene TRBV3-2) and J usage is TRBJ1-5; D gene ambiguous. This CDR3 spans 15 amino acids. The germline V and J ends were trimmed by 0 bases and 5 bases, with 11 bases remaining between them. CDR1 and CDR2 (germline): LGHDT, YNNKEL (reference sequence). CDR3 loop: CASSQDRNSHQPQHF. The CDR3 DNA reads TGTGCCAGCAGCCAAGATCGTAACAGCCATCAGCCCCAGCATTTT.

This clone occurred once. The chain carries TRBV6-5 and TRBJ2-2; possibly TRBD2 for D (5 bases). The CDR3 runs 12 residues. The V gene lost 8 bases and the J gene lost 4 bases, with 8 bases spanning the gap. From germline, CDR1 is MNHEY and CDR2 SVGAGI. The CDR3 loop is CASVSGTGELFF. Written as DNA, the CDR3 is TGTGCCAGCGTAAGCGGCACCGGGGAGCTGTTTTTT.

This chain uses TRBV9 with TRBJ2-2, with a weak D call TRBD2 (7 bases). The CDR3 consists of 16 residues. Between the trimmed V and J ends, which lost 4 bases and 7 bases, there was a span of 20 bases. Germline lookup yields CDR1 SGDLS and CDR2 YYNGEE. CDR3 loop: CASSPRGGANGGELFF. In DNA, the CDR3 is TGTGCCAGCAGCCCCCGTGGGGGGGCTAACGGCGGGGAGCTGTTTTTT.

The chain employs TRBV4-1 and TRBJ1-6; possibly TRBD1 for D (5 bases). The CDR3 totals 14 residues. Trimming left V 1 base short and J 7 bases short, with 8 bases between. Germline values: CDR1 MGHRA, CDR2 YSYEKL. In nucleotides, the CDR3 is TGCGCCAGCAGCCAAGTTGGGGGGAATTCACCCCTCCACTTT. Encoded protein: CASSQVGGNSPLHF.

CDR3 sequence (DNA): TGTGCCAGCAGCTTAGTCCCTGGAGGGGAGGGCCATAATTCACCCCTCCACTTT. Its translation is CASSLVPGGEGHNSPLHF. V usage is TRBV7-6 and J usage is TRBJ1-6; TRBD1 might be the D (5 bases). Germline values: CDR1 SGHVS, CDR2 FNYEAQ. CDR3 size: 18 residues. V lost 1 base to trimming and J lost 5 bases, with 18 bases between them.

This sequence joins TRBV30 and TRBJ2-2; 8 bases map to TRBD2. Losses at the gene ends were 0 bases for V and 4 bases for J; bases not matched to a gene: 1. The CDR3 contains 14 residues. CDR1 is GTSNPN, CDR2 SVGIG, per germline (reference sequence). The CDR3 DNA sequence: TGTGCCTGGAGTGTACGGGGGGGCACCGGGGAGCTGTTTTTT. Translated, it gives CAWSVRGGTGELFF.

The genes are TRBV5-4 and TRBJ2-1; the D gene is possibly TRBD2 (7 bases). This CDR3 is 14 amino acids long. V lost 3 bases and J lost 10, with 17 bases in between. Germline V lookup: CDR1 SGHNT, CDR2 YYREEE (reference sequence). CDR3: CASSSMGGAREQFF. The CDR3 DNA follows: TGTGCCAGCAGCTCCATGGGGGGGGCGAGGGAGCAGTTCTTC.

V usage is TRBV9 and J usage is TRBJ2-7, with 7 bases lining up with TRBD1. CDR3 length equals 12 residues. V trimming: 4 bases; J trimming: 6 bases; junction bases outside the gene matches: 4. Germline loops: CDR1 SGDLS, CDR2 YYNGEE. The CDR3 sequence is CASSRDSFEQYF. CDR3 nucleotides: TGTGCCAGCAGCCGGGACAGTTTCGAGCAGTACTTC.

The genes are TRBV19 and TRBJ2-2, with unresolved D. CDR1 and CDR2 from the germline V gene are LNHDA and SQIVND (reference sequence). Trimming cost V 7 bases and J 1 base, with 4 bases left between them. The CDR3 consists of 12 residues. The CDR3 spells CASKKNTGELFF. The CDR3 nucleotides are TGTGCCAGTAAAAAGAACACCGGGGAGCTGTTTTTT.

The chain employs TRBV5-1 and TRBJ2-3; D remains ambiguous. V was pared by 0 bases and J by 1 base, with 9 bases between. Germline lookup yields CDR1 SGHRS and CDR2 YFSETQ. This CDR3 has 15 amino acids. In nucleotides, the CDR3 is TGCGCCAGCAGCTTGGCCGGTAGGGGCACAGATACGCAGTATTTT. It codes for CASSLAGRGTDTQYF. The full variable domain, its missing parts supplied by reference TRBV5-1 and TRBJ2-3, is KAGVTQTPRYLIKTRGQQVTLSCSPISGHRSVSWYQQTPGQGLQFLFEYFSETQRNKGNFPGRFSGRQFSNSRSEMNVSTLELGDSALYLCASSLAGRGTDTQYFGPGTRLTVL.

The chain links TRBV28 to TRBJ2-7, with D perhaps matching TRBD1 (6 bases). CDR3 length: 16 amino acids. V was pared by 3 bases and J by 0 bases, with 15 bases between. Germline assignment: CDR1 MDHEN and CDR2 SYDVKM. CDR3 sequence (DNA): TGTGCCAGCAGTTTTTATACAGGGAAACACTCCTACGAGCAGTACTTC. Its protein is CASSFYTGKHSYEQYF. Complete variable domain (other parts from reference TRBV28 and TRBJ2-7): DVKVTQSSRYLVKRTGEKVFLECVQDMDHENMFWYRQDPGLGLRLIYFSYDVKMKEKGDIPEGYSVSREKKERFSLILESASTNQTSMYLCASSFYTGKHSYEQYFGPGTRLTVT.

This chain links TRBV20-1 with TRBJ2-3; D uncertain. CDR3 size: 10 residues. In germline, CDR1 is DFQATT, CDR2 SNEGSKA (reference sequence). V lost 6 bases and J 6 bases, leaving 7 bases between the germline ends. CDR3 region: CSAVLDTQYF. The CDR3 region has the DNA TGCAGTGCCGTTCTGGATACGCAGTATTTT.

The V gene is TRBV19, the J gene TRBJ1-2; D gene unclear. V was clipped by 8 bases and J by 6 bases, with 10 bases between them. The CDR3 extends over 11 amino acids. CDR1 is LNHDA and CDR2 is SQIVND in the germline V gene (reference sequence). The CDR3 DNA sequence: TGTGCCAGTGCTGGGTTGCATGGCTACACCTTC. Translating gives CASAGLHGYTF.

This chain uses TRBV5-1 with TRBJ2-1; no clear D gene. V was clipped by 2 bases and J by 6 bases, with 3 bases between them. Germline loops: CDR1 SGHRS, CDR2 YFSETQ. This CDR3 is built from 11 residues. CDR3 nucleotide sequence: TGCGCCAGCAGCTTCATCAATGAGCAGTTCTTC. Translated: CASSFINEQFF.

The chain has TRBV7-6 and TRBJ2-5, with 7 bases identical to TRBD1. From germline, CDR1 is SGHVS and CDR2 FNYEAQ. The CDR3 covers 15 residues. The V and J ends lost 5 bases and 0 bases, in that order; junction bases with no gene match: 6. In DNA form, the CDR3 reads TGTGCCAGCAGCCTCATGGGACAGTACCAAGAGACCCAGTACTTC. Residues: CASSLMGQYQETQYF.

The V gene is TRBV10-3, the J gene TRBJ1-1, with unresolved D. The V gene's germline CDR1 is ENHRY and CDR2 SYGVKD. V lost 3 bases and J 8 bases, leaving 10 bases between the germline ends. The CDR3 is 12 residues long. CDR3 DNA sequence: TGTGCCATCAGTGACCAAGGCAGAGAAGCTTTCTTT. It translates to CAISDQGREAFF.

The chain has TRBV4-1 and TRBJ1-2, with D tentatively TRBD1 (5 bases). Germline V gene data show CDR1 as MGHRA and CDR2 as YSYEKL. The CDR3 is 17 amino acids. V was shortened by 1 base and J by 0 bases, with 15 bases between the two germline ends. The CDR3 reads CASSQGSGGTANYGYTF. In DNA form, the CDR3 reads TGCGCCAGCAGCCAAGGTTCCGGCGGGACGGCTAACTATGGCTACACCTTC.

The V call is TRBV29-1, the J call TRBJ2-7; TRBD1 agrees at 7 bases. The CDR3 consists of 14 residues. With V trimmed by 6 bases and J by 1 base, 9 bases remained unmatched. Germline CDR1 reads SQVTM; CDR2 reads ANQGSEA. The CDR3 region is CSVKGQPFSYEQYF. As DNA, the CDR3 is TGCAGCGTAAAGGGACAGCCTTTTTCCTACGAGCAGTACTTC.

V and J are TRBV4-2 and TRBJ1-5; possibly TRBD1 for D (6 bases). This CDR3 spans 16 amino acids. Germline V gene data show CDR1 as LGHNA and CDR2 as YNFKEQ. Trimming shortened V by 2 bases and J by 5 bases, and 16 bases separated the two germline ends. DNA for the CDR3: TGTGCCAGCAGCCAACAAGTCGGGACACTTGATCAGCCCCAGCATTTT. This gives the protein CASSQQVGTLDQPQHF.

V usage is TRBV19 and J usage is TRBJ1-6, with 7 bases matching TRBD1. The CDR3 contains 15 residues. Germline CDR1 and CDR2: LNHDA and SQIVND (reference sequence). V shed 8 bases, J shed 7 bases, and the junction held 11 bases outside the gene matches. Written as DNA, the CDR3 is TGTGCCAGTCGACGAACCGGGACAGAGAATTCACCCCTCCACTTT. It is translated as CASRRTGTENSPLHF.

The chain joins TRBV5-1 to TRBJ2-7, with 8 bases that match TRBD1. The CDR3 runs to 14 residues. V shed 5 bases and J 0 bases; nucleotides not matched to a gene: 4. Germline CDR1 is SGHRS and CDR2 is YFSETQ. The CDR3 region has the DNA TGCGCCAGCAGGGGACAGGCCAGCTCCTACGAGCAGTACTTC. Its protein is CASRGQASSYEQYF.

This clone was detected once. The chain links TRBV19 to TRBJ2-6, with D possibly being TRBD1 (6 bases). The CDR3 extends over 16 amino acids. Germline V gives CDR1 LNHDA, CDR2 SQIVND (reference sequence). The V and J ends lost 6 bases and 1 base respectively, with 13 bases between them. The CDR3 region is CASRAGGASGANVLTF. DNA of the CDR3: TGTGCCAGTAGGGCTGGGGGCGCGTCTGGGGCCAACGTCCTGACTTTC. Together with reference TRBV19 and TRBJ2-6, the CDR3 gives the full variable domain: DGGITQSPKYLFRKEGQNVTLSCEQNLNHDAMYWYRQDPGQGLRLIYYSQIVNDFQKGDIAEGYSVSREKKESFPLTVTSAQKNPTAFYLCASRAGGASGANVLTFGAGSRLTVL.

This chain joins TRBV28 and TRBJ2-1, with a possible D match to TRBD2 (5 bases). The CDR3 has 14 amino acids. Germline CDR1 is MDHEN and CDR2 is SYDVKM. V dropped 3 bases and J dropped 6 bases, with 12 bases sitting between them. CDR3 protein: CASSLVASTNEQFF. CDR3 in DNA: TGTGCCAGCAGTTTGGTCGCTAGCACCAATGAGCAGTTCTTC.

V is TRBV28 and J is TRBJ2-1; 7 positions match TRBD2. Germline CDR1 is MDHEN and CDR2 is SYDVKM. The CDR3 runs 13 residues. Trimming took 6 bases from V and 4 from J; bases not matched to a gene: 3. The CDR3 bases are TGTGCCAGCAGGAAGCGGGGATACAATGAGCAGTTCTTC. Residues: CASRKRGYNEQFF. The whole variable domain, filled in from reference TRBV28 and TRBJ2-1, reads DVKVTQSSRYLVKRTGEKVFLECVQDMDHENMFWYRQDPGLGLRLIYFSYDVKMKEKGDIPEGYSVSREKKERFSLILESASTNQTSMYLCASRKRGYNEQFFGPGTRLTVL.

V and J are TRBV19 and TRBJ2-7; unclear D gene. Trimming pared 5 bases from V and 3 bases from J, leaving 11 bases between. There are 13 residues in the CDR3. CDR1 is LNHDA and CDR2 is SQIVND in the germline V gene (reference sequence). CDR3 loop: CASSRPGSYEQYF. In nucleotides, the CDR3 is TGTGCCAGTAGTCGTCCCGGAAGCTACGAGCAGTACTTC.

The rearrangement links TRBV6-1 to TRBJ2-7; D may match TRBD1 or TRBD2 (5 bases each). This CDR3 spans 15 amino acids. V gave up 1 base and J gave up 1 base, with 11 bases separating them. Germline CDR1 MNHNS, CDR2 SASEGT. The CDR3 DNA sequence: TGTGCCAGCAGTGAAGGGGGAGAGGGGTCCTACGAGCAGTACTTC. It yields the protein CASSEGGEGSYEQYF.